Listed here are 28 T cell receptor beta chains from one sample, sequenced in a study of CD4 T cells in relation to SARS-CoV-2 and coronaviruses. Profiling relied on immunoSEQ multiplex PCR, and the TCRdb table lists in-frame clones only, not all of them. This sample has roughly 63,000 clones, with 85% to 95% found just once. Unexposed donor CD4+ T cells date from about 2011-2019, before the COVID-19 pandemic. The sample consisted of naive CD4+ T cells from PBMCs. Subset reported: naive CD4+ T cells isolated by negative enrichment. The source of these receptors is a human donor in good health.

The chain is built from TRBV19 and TRBJ2-1, with 10 bases that match TRBD2. The CDR3 runs 15 residues. J was trimmed by 6 bases and V by 4 bases; bases with no gene match: 6. The germline CDR1 and CDR2 sequences are LNHDA and SQIVND (reference sequence). The CDR3, as DNA: TGTGCCAGTAGTACCGGGTTAGCGGGAGGCAATGAGCAGTTCTTC. Translated, it gives CASSTGLAGGNEQFF.

V and J are TRBV29-1 and TRBJ2-5; TRBD2 might be the D (6 bases). CDR1 and CDR2 (germline): SQVTM, ANQGSEA. The length of the CDR3 is 15 residues. Trimming removed 3 bases from V and 5 bases from J, with 19 bases in between. CDR3 amino acids: CSVDETTSPWETQYF. The DNA of the CDR3 is TGCAGCGTTGACGAAACAACTAGCCCTTGGGAGACCCAGTACTTC.

DNA for the CDR3: TGTGCCAGCAGCCAACCGACAACTGAGCAGTTCTTC. This translates into CASSQPTTEQFF. J is TRBJ2-1 and V is TRBV3-1 (or the pseudogene TRBV3-2); D gene ambiguous. This CDR3 spans 12 amino acids. Germline assignment: CDR1 LGHDT and CDR2 YNNKEL (reference sequence). The V gene lost 2 bases and the J gene lost 9 bases, with 8 bases spanning the gap.

This clone was picked up one time. The J gene is TRBJ2-3, the V gene TRBV27; TRBD2 matches 12 bases. J lost 9 bases, V lost 7 bases, and 14 bases had no gene match. This CDR3 region has 16 residues. Germline lookup yields CDR1 MNHEY and CDR2 SMNVEV (reference sequence). This CDR3 is CASKTLTSGSTATQYF. Written as DNA, the CDR3 is TGTGCCAGCAAAACCCTGACTAGCGGGAGTACCGCCACGCAGTATTTT.

This CDR3 is CASSPITLGGNSPLHF. The DNA for the CDR3 is TGTGCCAGCAGCCCAATTACCCTAGGTGGTAATTCACCCCTCCACTTT. V gene TRBV14 combines with J gene TRBJ1-6; no firm D call. V was shortened by 4 bases and J by 6 bases, with 16 bases between the two germline ends. Germline loops: CDR1 SGHDN, CDR2 FVKESK. This CDR3 spans 16 amino acids. The full variable domain, rest sourced from reference TRBV14 and TRBJ1-6, is EAGVTQFPSHSVIEKGQTVTLRCDPISGHDNLYWYRRVMGKEIKFLLHFVKESKQDESGMPNNRFLAERTGGTYSTLKVQPAELEDSGVYFCASSPITLGGNSPLHFGNGTRLTVT.

This chain joins TRBV9 and TRBJ2-1; 8 positions match TRBD2. CDR1 SGDLS and CDR2 YYNGEE come from the germline V gene. This CDR3 has 16 residues. V trimming: 0 bases; J trimming: 3 bases; junction bases outside the gene matches: 5. This CDR3 reads CASSVVSGADYNEQFF. Written as DNA, the CDR3 is TGTGCCAGCAGCGTAGTTAGCGGGGCTGACTACAATGAGCAGTTCTTC.

The J gene is TRBJ1-2, the V gene TRBV30; TRBD1 matches 11 bases. The CDR3 sequence is 16 residues long. The V gene's germline CDR1 is GTSNPN and CDR2 SVGIG (reference sequence). V dropped 4 bases and J dropped 4; count of bases not matched to a gene: 11. The DNA of the CDR3 is TGTGCCTGGACTGGGACAGGGGGACTCGGAAGCTATGGCTACACCTTC. Protein: CAWTGTGGLGSYGYTF.

This chain joins TRBV5-1 and TRBJ2-1; D is unresolved. The ends were cut back, 0 bases at V and 9 bases at J, with 10 bases in the middle. CDR3 length equals 13 residues. Germline CDR1 is SGHRS and CDR2 is YFSETQ. CDR3 DNA sequence: TGCGCCAGCAGCTTGGGAGGTTCCGGTGAGCAGTTCTTC. Protein sequence: CASSLGGSGEQFF.

The rearrangement joins TRBV5-4 to TRBJ1-2; D gene ambiguous. V dropped 4 bases and J dropped 5 bases, with 12 bases sitting between them. Germline V gene lookup returns CDR1 SGHNT and CDR2 YYREEE (reference sequence). CDR3 length: 13 amino acids. CDR3 sequence reads: CASSPGGTYGYTF. CDR3 nucleotide sequence: TGTGCCAGCAGCCCGGGAGGCACATATGGCTACACCTTC.

The rearrangement joins TRBV11-2 to TRBJ2-3; no definite D call. This CDR3 is built from 15 residues. Deletions cut 1 base from V and 0 bases from J, with 8 bases between. Germline CDR1 is SGHAT and CDR2 is FQNNGV. DNA for the CDR3: TGTGCCAGCAGCTTAGCCCCGAGAAGCACAGATACGCAGTATTTT. Its translation: CASSLAPRSTDTQYF. The entire variable domain, with the rest obtained from reference TRBV11-2 and TRBJ2-3, is as follows: EAGVAQSPRYKIIEKRQSVAFWCNPISGHATLYWYQQILGQGPKLLIQFQNNGVVDDSQLPKDRFSAERLKGVDSTLKIQPAKLEDSAVYLCASSLAPRSTDTQYFGPGTRLTVL.

The J gene is TRBJ2-7, the V gene TRBV19; TRBD2 aligns across 9 bases. The V and J ends lost 5 bases and 2 bases, in that order; junction bases with no gene match: 10. The CDR3 contains 16 residues. Per germline, CDR1 LNHDA and CDR2 SQIVND (reference sequence). CDR3 region: CASSVAGAVQTYEQYF. The CDR3 DNA reads as TGTGCCAGTAGTGTAGCGGGAGCCGTTCAAACCTACGAGCAGTACTTC.

The rearrangement links TRBV10-3 to TRBJ1-1, with 11 bases identical to TRBD1. V was pared by 6 bases and J by 1 base, with 10 bases of the junction left unmatched. This CDR3 has 17 residues. Germline-derived CDR1 and CDR2 are ENHRY and SYGVKD. CDR3 sequence (DNA): TGTGCCATCAGGCCGGGACAGGGGGTTATCGGGAACACTGAAGCTTTCTTT. This codes for CAIRPGQGVIGNTEAFF.

This chain connects TRBV5-6 to TRBJ1-4; 7 bases are a match to TRBD1. This CDR3 region has 15 residues. With 2 bases clipped from V and 1 base from J, the junction kept 2 bases outside the gene matches. Germline CDR1 is SGHDT and CDR2 is YYEEEE. In nucleotides, the CDR3 is TGTGCCAGCAGCTTCTGGACAGGAACTAATGAAAAACTGTTTTTT. Amino acid sequence: CASSFWTGTNEKLFF.

This chain joins TRBV4-2 and TRBJ2-1; D unresolved. Trimming removed 8 bases from V and 7 bases from J, with 15 bases in between. This CDR3 is built from 13 residues. Germline CDR1 is LGHNA and CDR2 is YNFKEQ. The CDR3 loop is CASSASSLNEQFF. The CDR3 nucleotides read TGTGCCAGCTCGGCTAGTTCGTTGAATGAGCAGTTCTTC.

V is TRBV6-5 and J is TRBJ1-1; tentatively, D is TRBD1 (5 bases). This CDR3 has 13 amino acids. With 5 bases removed from V and 2 bases from J, the gap between germline ends came to 9 bases. Per germline, CDR1 MNHEY and CDR2 SVGAGI. CDR3 sequence reads: CASSPTVNTEAFF. In DNA form, the CDR3 reads TGTGCCAGCAGTCCGACAGTTAACACTGAAGCTTTCTTT.

With respect to this clone: One junction end does not reproduce the germline sequence, and a read error may be involved. Other nucleotide sequences in the sample specify the same CDR3. CDR3 in amino acids: CASSRKGLAGAGTGELFF. The CDR3 region has the DNA TGCGCTAGCAGCCGGAAAGGACTAGCGGGAGCGGGCACCGGGGAGCTGTTTTTT. The V call is TRBV5-1, the J call TRBJ2-2; TRBD2 aligns across 13 bases. The germline gives CDR1 SGHRS, CDR2 YFSETQ. There are 18 residues in the CDR3.

The chain has TRBV11-2 and TRBJ2-7; TRBD2 is a possible D gene (7 bases). Germline V CDR1 and CDR2: SGHAT, FQNNGV. This CDR3 has 15 residues. V lost 4 bases and J 2 bases, leaving 15 bases between the germline ends. Here the CDR3 DNA reads TGTGCCAGCAGCTGGGGAGGGGGGCCCCCCTACGAGCAGTACTTC. This translates into CASSWGGGPPYEQYF.

V usage is TRBV5-1 and J usage is TRBJ2-3; 7 bases are shared with TRBD2. The CDR3 length is 17 residues. Unmatched junction bases numbered 15, after V lost 4 bases and J lost 4 bases. Germline assignment: CDR1 SGHRS and CDR2 YFSETQ. CDR3 in DNA: TGCGCCAGCAGCACTACGCGTCGCGGGAGTGACCCAGATACGCAGTATTTT. The encoded protein is CASSTTRRGSDPDTQYF.

This clone was observed once. The J gene is TRBJ1-3, the V gene TRBV30; D call uncertain. CDR1 and CDR2 from the germline V gene are GTSNPN and SVGIG (reference sequence). V was trimmed by 8 bases and J by 2 bases, leaving 16 bases between them. There are 14 residues in the CDR3. This chain's CDR3 is CAGIAKGTGNTIYF. CDR3 in DNA: TGTGCCGGGATTGCCAAGGGAACTGGAAACACCATATATTTT.

V usage is TRBV7-2 and J usage is TRBJ2-7; D possibly matches TRBD1 or TRBD2 (5 bases each). CDR1 is SGHTA, CDR2 FQGNSA, per germline. Trimming pared 6 bases from V and 6 bases from J, leaving 12 bases between. The CDR3 spans 12 residues. The CDR3 region has the DNA TGTACCAGCAGTCGGGACGCCTCCGAGCAGTACTTC. Amino acid sequence: CTSSRDASEQYF.

V usage is TRBV12-3 or TRBV12-4 and J usage is TRBJ2-3, with D uncertain. With 7 bases removed from V and 2 bases from J, the gap between germline ends came to 10 bases. This CDR3 is built from 13 residues. The DNA of the CDR3 is TGTGCCAGCAAGTTAGGGCCCACAGATACGCAGTATTTT. Amino acid sequence: CASKLGPTDTQYF.

This clone appeared a single time. The V call is TRBV9, the J call TRBJ1-4; TRBD1 matches at 7 bases. Per the germline V gene, CDR1 is SGDLS and CDR2 is YYNGEE. The junction had 4 bases not matched to a gene; V was cut back by 0 bases and J by 5 bases. CDR3 length: 15 residues. The CDR3 region is CASSVGTGLNEKLFF. As DNA, the CDR3 is TGTGCCAGCAGCGTAGGGACAGGCCTAAATGAAAAACTGTTTTTT.

Worth noting for this clone: One end of the junction does not line up with germline, which may come from a read error. The rearrangement links TRBV7-9 to TRBJ1-1, with 10 bases that match TRBD1. Germline CDR1 reads SEHNR; CDR2 reads FQNEAQ (reference sequence). This CDR3 spans 10 amino acids. CDR3: CASSLTGGNF. DNA for the CDR3: TGTGCCAGCAGCTTGACAGGGGGCAACTTT.

The gene calls are TRBV10-3 and TRBJ2-3, with 7 bases fitting TRBD1. The V gene's germline CDR1 is ENHRY and CDR2 SYGVKD. The CDR3 is made up of 14 amino acids. The V and J ends lost 5 bases and 2 bases, in that order; junction bases with no gene match: 4. The CDR3 DNA reads as TGTGCCATCAGTTTCGGGACAGACACAGATACGCAGTATTTT. This gives the protein CAISFGTDTDTQYF.

In its sample, this clone was seen once. The CDR3 is CASRARGAGSYEQYF. The CDR3 coding sequence is TGTGCCAGCAGGGCCCGCGGCGCGGGATCCTACGAGCAGTACTTC. The rearrangement links TRBV6-5 to TRBJ2-7, with D perhaps matching TRBD2 (6 bases). The length of the CDR3 is 15 residues. The ends were cut back, 6 bases at V and 1 base at J, with 16 bases in the middle. CDR1 is MNHEY, CDR2 SVGAGI, per germline.

The CDR3, as DNA: TGTGCCAGCAGTTACAACAAGGCTCGGGCCCAGCATTTT. It translates to CASSYNKARAQHF. The V call is TRBV28, the J call TRBJ1-5; no firm D call. V lost 4 bases to trimming and J lost 11 bases, with 15 bases between them. The CDR3 is made up of 13 amino acids. Germline V gives CDR1 MDHEN, CDR2 SYDVKM. Supplemented by reference TRBV28 and TRBJ1-5, the full variable domain reads DVKVTQSSRYLVKRTGEKVFLECVQDMDHENMFWYRQDPGLGLRLIYFSYDVKMKEKGDIPEGYSVSREKKERFSLILESASTNQTSMYLCASSYNKARAQHFGDGTRLSIL.

The chain is built from TRBV7-9 and TRBJ1-1; a weak D match, TRBD1 (5 bases). Germline V lookup: CDR1 SEHNR, CDR2 FQNEAQ (reference sequence). The germline V and J ends were trimmed by 5 bases and 7 bases, with 11 bases remaining between them. The CDR3 is 12 residues long. The CDR3 loop reads CASSQTGIEAFF. As DNA, the CDR3 is TGTGCCAGCAGCCAAACAGGAATTGAAGCTTTCTTT.

The CDR3 region is CASSHRDRGPNTEAFF. CDR3 DNA sequence: TGTGCCAGCAGCCACCGGGACAGGGGGCCGAACACTGAAGCTTTCTTT. The chain couples TRBV5-4 to TRBJ1-1, with 12 bases fitting TRBD1. Trimming took 4 bases from V and 1 from J; bases not matched to a gene: 5. The CDR3 runs 16 residues. Germline values: CDR1 SGHNT, CDR2 YYREEE (reference sequence).